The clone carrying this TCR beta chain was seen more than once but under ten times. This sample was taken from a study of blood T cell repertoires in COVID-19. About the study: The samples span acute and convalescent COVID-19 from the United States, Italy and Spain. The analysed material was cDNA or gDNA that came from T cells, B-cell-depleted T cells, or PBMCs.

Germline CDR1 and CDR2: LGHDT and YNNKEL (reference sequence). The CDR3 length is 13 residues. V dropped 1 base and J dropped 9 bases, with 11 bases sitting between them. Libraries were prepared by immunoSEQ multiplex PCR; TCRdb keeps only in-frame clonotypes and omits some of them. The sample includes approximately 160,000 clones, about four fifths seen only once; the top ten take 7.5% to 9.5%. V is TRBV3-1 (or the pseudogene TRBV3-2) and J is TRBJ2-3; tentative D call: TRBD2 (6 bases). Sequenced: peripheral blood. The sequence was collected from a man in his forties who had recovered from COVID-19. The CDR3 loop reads CASSQGRGKTQYF. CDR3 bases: TGTGCCAGCAGCCAAGGCCGGGGGAAAACGCAGTATTTT.